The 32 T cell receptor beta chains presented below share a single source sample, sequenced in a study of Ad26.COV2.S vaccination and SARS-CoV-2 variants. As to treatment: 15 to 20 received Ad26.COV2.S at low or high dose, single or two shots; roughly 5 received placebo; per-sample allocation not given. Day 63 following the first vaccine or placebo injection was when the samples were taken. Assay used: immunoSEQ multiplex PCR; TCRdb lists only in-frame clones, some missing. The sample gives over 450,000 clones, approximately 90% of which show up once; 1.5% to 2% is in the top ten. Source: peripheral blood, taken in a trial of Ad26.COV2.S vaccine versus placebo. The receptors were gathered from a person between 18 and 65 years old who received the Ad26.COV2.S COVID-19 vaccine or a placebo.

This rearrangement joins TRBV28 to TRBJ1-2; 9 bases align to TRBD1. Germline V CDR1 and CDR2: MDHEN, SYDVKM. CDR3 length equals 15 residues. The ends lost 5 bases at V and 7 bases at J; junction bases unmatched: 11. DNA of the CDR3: TGTGCCAGCAGTCCGGGGACAGGGACGCGCGGTGGCTACACCTTC. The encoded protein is CASSPGTGTRGGYTF.

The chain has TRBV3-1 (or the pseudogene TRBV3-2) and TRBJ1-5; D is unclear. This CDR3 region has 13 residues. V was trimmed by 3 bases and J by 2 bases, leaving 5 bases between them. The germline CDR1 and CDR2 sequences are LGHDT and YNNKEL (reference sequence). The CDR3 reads CASSHTGNQPQHF. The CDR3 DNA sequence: TGTGCCAGCAGCCATACCGGCAATCAGCCCCAGCATTTT.

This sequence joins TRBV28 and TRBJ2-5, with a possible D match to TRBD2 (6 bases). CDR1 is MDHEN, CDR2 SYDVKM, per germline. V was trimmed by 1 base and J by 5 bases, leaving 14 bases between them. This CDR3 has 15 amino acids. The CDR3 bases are TGTGCCAGCAGTTTATATCGGCCCGGAGGGGAGACCCAGTACTTC. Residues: CASSLYRPGGETQYF.

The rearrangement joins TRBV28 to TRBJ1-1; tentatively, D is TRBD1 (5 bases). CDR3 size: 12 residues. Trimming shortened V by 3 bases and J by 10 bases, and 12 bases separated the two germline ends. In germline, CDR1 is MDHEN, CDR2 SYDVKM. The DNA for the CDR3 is TGTGCCAGCAGTTTGGGTACAGGTTTAGCTTTCTTT. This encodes CASSLGTGLAFF.

In DNA form, the CDR3 reads TGTGCCAGCAGCTTACAGGGAGGCCAGCCCCAGCATTTT. Residues: CASSLQGGQPQHF. The rearrangement uses TRBV11-1 and TRBJ1-5; D might be TRBD1 (5 bases). This CDR3 region has 13 residues. V lost 2 bases and J 7 bases, leaving 9 bases between the germline ends. From germline, CDR1 is SGHAT and CDR2 FQDESV (reference sequence).

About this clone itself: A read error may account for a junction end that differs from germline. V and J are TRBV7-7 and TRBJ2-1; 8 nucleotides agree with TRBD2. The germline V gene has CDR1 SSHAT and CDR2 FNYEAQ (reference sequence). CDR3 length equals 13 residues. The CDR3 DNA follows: TGTGCTAGCAGCTTAGCGGGGTCCAATGAGCAGTTCTTC. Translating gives CASSLAGSNEQFF. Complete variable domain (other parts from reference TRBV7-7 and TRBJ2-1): GAGVSQSPRYKVTKRGQDVTLRCDPISSHATLYWYQQALGQGPEFLTYFNYEAQPDKSGLPSDRFSAERPEGSISTLTIQRTEQRDSAMYRCASSLAGSNEQFFGPGTRLTVL.

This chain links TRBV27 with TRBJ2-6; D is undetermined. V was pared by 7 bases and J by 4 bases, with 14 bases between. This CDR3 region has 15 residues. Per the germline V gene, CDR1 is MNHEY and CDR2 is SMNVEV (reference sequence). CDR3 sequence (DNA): TGTGCCAGCATGGGCACGTTTGGCGGGGCCAACGTCCTGACTTTC. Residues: CASMGTFGGANVLTF.

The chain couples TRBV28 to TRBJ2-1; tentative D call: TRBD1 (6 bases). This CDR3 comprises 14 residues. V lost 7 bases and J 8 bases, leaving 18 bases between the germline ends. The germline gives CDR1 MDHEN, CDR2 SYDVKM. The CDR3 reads CASTPSYRQDEQFF. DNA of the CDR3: TGTGCCAGCACCCCCAGTTACCGACAGGATGAGCAGTTCTTC.

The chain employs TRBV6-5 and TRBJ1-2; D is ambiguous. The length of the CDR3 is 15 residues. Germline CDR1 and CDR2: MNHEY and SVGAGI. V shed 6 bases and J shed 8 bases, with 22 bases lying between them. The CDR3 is CASSPDQDGLRGYTF. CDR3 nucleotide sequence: TGTGCCAGCAGCCCCGACCAGGACGGGCTTAGGGGCTACACCTTC.

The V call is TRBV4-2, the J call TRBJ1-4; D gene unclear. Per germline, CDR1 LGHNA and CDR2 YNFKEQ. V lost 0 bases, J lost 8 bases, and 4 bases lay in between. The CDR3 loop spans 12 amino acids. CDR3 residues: CASSQDREKLFF. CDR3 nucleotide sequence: TGTGCCAGCAGCCAAGACCGGGAAAAACTGTTTTTT.

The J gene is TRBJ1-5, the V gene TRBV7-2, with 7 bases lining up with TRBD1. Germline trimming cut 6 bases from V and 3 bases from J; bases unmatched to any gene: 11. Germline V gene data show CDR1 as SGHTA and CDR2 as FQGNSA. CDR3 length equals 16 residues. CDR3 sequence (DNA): TGTGCCAGCAGTCCCCGACAGGGATCGGTCAATCAGCCCCAGCATTTT. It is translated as CASSPRQGSVNQPQHF.

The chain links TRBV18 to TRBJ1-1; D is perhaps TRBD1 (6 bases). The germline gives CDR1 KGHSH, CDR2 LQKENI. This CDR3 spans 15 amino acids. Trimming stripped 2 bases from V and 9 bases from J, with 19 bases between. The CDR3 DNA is TGTGCCAGCTCACCAGAGCAGGGGTTGGGGAAAAAAGCTTTCTTT. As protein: CASSPEQGLGKKAFF.

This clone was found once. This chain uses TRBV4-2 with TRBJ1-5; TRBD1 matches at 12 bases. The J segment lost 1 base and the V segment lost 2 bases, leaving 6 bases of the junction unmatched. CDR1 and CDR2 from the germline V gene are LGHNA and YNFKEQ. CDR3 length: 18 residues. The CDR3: CASSQPGQGAKSNQPQHF. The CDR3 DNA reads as TGTGCCAGCAGCCAACCGGGACAGGGGGCGAAGAGCAATCAGCCCCAGCATTTT.

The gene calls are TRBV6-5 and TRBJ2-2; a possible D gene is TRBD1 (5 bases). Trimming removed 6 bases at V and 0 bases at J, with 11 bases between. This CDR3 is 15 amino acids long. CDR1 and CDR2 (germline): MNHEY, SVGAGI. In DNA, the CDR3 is TGTGCCAGCAGCCGGACACGCCCGAACACCGGGGAGCTGTTTTTT. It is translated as CASSRTRPNTGELFF.

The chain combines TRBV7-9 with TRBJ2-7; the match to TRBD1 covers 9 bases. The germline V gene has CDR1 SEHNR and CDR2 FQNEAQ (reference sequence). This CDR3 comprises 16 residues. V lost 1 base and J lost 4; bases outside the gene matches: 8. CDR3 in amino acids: CASSLGEGTGWYEQYF. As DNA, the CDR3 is TGTGCCAGCAGCTTAGGTGAGGGGACAGGGTGGTACGAGCAGTACTTC.

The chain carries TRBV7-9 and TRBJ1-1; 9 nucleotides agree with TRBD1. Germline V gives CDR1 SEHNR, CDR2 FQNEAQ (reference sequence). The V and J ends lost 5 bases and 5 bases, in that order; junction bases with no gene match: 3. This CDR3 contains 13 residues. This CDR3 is CASSTTGGTEAFF. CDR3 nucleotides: TGTGCCAGCAGCACGACAGGGGGGACTGAAGCTTTCTTT.

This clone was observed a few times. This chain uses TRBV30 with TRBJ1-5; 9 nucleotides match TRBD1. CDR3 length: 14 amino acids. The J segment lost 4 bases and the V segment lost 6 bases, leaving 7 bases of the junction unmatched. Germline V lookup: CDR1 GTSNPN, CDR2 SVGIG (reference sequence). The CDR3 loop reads CACTGTGPNQPQHF. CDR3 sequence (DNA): TGTGCCTGCACCGGGACAGGGCCTAATCAGCCCCAGCATTTT.

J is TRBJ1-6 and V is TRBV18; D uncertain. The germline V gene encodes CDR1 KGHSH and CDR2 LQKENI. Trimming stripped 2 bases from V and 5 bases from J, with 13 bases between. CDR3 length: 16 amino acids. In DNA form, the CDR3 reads TGTGCCAGCTCACCAGCGGGTGGAGTTAATAATTCACCCCTCCACTTT. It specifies CASSPAGGVNNSPLHF.

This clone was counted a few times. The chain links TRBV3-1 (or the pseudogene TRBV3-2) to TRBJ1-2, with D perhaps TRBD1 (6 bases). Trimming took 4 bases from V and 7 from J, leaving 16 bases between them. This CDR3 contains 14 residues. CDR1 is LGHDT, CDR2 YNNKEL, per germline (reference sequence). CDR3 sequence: CASSPQQGMFGYTF. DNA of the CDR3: TGTGCCAGCAGCCCGCAACAGGGAATGTTTGGCTACACCTTC.

CDR3 region: CASSPPRDPYEQYF. In DNA form, the CDR3 reads TGTGCCAGCTCACCACCGAGAGACCCCTACGAGCAGTACTTC. This sequence joins TRBV18 and TRBJ2-7; no definite D call. Looked up from germline, CDR1 is KGHSH and CDR2 is LQKENI. The CDR3 has 14 residues. With 0 bases removed from V and 2 bases from J, the gap between germline ends came to 8 bases.

The CDR3 spells CASSYSISGRIDEQYF. CDR3 coding DNA: TGTGCCAGCAGTTACTCGATTTCCGGGAGGATCGACGAGCAGTACTTC. The chain carries TRBV6-5 and TRBJ2-7; 7 bases agree with TRBD2. With V trimmed by 0 bases and J by 5 bases, 10 bases remained unmatched. Germline CDR1 is MNHEY and CDR2 is SVGAGI. The CDR3 length is 16 residues.

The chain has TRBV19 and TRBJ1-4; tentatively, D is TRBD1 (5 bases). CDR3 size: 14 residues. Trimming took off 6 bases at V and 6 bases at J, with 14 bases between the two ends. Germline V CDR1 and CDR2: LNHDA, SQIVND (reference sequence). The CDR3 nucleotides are TGTGCCAGTAGACCCCGGGGGAGTGATGAAAAACTGTTTTTT. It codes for CASRPRGSDEKLFF.

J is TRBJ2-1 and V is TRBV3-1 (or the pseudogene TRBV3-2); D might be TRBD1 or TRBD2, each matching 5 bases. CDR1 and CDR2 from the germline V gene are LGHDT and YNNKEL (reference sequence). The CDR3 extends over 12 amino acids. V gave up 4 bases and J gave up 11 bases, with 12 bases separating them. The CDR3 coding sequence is TGTGCCAGCAGCCCAACCGGGACCCAGCAGTTCTTC. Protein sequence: CASSPTGTQQFF.

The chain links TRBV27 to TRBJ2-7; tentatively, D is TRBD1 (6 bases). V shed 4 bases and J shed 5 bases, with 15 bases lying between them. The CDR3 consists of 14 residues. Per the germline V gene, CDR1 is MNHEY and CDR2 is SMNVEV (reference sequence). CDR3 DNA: TGTGCCAGCAGTTCGCGAGGGGGTTACGACGAGCAGTACTTC. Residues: CASSSRGGYDEQYF.

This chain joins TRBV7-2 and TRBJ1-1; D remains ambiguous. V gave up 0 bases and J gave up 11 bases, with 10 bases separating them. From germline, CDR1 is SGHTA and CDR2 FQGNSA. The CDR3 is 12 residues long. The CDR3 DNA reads TGTGCCAGCAGCTTAGCCGGTCGGGTCGCTTTCTTT. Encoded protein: CASSLAGRVAFF.

CDR3 nucleotide sequence: TGCGCCAGCAGCTTGGGACCTAGCGGGAGAACGAATGAGCAGTTCTTC. Protein product: CASSLGPSGRTNEQFF. The genes are TRBV5-1 and TRBJ2-1, with 10 positions matching TRBD2. Trimming cost V 0 bases and J 7 bases; bases outside gene matches: 7. The CDR3 loop spans 16 amino acids. Germline V gene sequence: CDR1 SGHRS, CDR2 YFSETQ.

CDR3 coding DNA: TGTGCCAGCAGTTTCGACAGGGGGGATGGCTACACCTTC. Translation: CASSFDRGDGYTF. The chain is built from TRBV6-5 and TRBJ1-2; TRBD1 aligns across 9 bases. Looked up from germline, CDR1 is MNHEY and CDR2 is SVGAGI. Trimming took 4 bases from V and 6 from J; bases not matched to a gene: 3. There are 13 residues in the CDR3.

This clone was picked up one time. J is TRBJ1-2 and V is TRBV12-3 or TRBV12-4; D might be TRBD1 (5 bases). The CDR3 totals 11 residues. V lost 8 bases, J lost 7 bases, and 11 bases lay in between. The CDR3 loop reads CASLWGGGYTF. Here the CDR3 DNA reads TGTGCCAGCCTATGGGGGGGTGGCTACACCTTC.

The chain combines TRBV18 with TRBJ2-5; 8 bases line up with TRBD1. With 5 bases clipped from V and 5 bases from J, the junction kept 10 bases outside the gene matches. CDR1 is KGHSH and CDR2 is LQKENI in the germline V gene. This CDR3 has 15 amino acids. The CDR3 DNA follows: TGTGCCAGCTCAGCAGACAGGGGATCTATGGAGACCCAGTACTTC. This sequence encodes CASSADRGSMETQYF.

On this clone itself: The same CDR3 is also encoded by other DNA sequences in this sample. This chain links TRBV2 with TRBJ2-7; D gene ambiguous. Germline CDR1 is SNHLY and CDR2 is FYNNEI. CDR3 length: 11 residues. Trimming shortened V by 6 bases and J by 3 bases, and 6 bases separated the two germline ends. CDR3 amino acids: CASRYSYEQYF. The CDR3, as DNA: TGTGCCAGCAGGTACAGCTACGAGCAGTACTTC.

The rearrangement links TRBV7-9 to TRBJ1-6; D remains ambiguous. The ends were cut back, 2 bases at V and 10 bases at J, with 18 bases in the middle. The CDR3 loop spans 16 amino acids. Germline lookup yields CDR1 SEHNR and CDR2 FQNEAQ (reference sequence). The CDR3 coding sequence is TGTGCCAGCAGCTTATTCCTGTCAGGAGGAACATCACCCCTCCACTTT. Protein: CASSLFLSGGTSPLHF.

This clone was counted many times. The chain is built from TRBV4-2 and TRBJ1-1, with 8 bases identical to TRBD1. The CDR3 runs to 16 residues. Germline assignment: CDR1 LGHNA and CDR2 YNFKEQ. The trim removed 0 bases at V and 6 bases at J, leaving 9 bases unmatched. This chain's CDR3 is CASSQEGQAGRAEAFF. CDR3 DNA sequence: TGTGCCAGCAGCCAAGAGGGACAGGCCGGGAGGGCTGAAGCTTTCTTT.